The rows below give T cell receptor beta chains drawn from one sample of a study of T cell changes during pregnancy in multiple sclerosis. Data came from immunoSEQ multiplex PCR; TCRdb stores just in-frame clones and leaves some out. The repertoire consists of 90,000 to 100,000 clones, with about 93% occurring once and the leading ten covering 4.3%. The source was peripheral blood, collected in the first trimester of pregnancy. These TCRs come from a female donor with multiple sclerosis, enrolled in a pregnancy study. Both conserved end residues are part of each CDR3. Each record gives: clone size, J gene, V gene, D gene, CDR3 protein, CDR3 DNA. D genes are given only for firm matches. A clone size is listed for some rows: how often the clone was seen (once, few, many), or a class if it is expanded.

NA	TRBJ2-3	TRBV15	TRBD2	CATSGGLAGAENRDTQYF	TGTGCCACCAGCGGGGGACTAGCGGGGGCCGAAAACAGGGATACGCAGTATTTT
NA	TRBJ2-5	TRBV16	NA	CASSQSLAGPKYF	TGTGCCAGCAGCCAATCGCTTGCGGGCCCCAAGTACTTC
once	TRBJ2-1	TRBV13	NA	CASTPSGTSLYNEQFF	TGTGCCAGCACCCCAAGCGGAACCAGCCTCTACAATGAGCAGTTCTTC
NA	TRBJ1-1	TRBV2	NA	CASGKGANTEAFF	TGTGCCAGCGGGAAGGGAGCGAACACTGAAGCTTTCTTT
NA	TRBJ1-1	TRBV5-1	TRBD1	CASSLRQGAEAFF	TGCGCCAGCAGCTTGAGACAGGGCGCTGAAGCTTTCTTT
NA	TRBJ2-1	TRBV15	TRBD2	CATSRGSRGGEQFF	TGTGCCACCAGCAGGGGATCGCGGGGGGGGGAGCAGTTCTTC
NA	TRBJ2-7	TRBV2	NA	CASQGKSSYEQYF	TGTGCCAGCCAGGGGAAATCAAGCTACGAGCAGTACTTC
NA	TRBJ2-7	TRBV7-6	TRBD1	CASSENRGLEQYF	TGTGCCAGCAGCGAGAACAGGGGGTTAGAGCAGTACTTC
NA	TRBJ1-5	TRBV5-6	TRBD1	CASSLWGTGDPQPQHF	TGTGCCAGCAGCTTGTGGGGGACAGGGGACCCTCAGCCCCAGCATTTT
NA	TRBJ2-3	TRBV27	TRBD2	CASSPSGGADTQYF	TGTGCCAGCAGTCCTAGCGGGGGGGCCGATACGCAGTATTTT
NA	TRBJ1-1	TRBV5-1	TRBD1	CASRRDRVGHTEAFF	TGCGCCAGCAGGCGTGACAGGGTTGGTCACACTGAAGCTTTCTTT
NA	TRBJ1-5	TRBV7-9	NA	CASSQDGNNQPQHF	TGTGCCAGCAGCCAAGACGGGAACAATCAGCCCCAGCATTTT
NA	TRBJ2-7	TRBV5-6	NA	CASSLPGSVVSYEQYF	TGTGCCAGCAGCTTGCCGGGGTCAGTAGTCTCCTACGAGCAGTACTTC
once	TRBJ2-1	TRBV11-2	NA	CASSSTESYNEQFF	TGTGCCAGCAGCTCGACAGAGTCCTACAATGAGCAGTTCTTC
NA	TRBJ1-2	TRBV19	TRBD1	CASSGRGQENGYTF	TGTGCCAGTAGTGGTAGGGGGCAGGAGAATGGCTACACCTTC
NA	TRBJ2-3	TRBV7-3	NA	CASSSGSDTQYF	TGTGCCAGCAGCTCGGGATCAGATACGCAGTATTTT
NA	TRBJ2-1	TRBV13	TRBD2	CASHLAGGRLNEQFF	TGTGCCAGCCATCTAGCGGGGGGCCGGCTAAATGAGCAGTTCTTC
NA	TRBJ1-5	TRBV9	NA	CASSADYSNQPQHF	TGTGCCAGCAGCGCAGATTATAGCAATCAGCCCCAGCATTTT
once	TRBJ2-7	TRBV19	NA	CASSSDAYEQYF	TGTGCCAGTAGTAGCGATGCCTACGAGCAGTACTTC
NA	TRBJ2-5	TRBV15	NA	CATSWRETQYF	TGTGCCACCAGCTGGCGGGAGACCCAGTACTTC
NA	TRBJ1-1	TRBV25-1	NA	CASRDSGENTEAFF	TGTGCCAGCAGGGACTCTGGGGAGAACACTGAAGCTTTCTTT
NA	TRBJ1-5	TRBV7-8	TRBD1	CASSLVAGQGQPQHF	TGTGCCAGCAGCTTAGTGGCGGGACAGGGTCAGCCCCAGCATTTT
NA	TRBJ1-1	TRBV5-6	NA	CASSGLSWEDSNTEAFF	TGTGCCAGCAGCGGACTCTCTTGGGAGGACTCAAACACTGAAGCTTTCTTT
NA	TRBJ2-1	TRBV7-9	NA	CASSLGQYNEQFF	TGTGCCAGCAGCTTAGGACAGTACAATGAGCAGTTCTTC
once	TRBJ1-5	TRBV6-5	NA	CASSYFWGDQPQHF	TGTGCCAGCAGTTACTTTTGGGGGGATCAGCCCCAGCATTTT
NA	TRBJ2-2	TRBV29-1	NA	CSTGGPNTGELFF	TGCAGCACCGGGGGGCCCAACACCGGGGAGCTGTTTTTT
NA	TRBJ2-5	TRBV18	TRBD2	CASTSRLRGLQETQYF	TGTGCCAGCACTTCACGTTTGCGGGGGTTACAAGAGACCCAGTACTTC
NA	TRBJ2-5	TRBV7-2	NA	CASSLVPRVGETQYF	TGTGCCAGCAGCTTAGTTCCCAGGGTGGGAGAGACCCAGTACTTC
NA	TRBJ1-5	TRBV27	NA	CASSFQGGNQPQHF	TGTGCCAGCAGTTTTCAGGGTGGCAATCAGCCCCAGCATTTT
NA	TRBJ1-2	TRBV2	TRBD1	CASSEEGLAGGNYGYTF	TGTGCCAGCAGTGAAGAAGGCTTGGCAGGGGGAAACTATGGCTACACCTTC
NA	TRBJ2-3	TRBV6-6	NA	CASSYSGAPDTQYF	TGTGCCAGCAGTTATAGTGGGGCGCCCGATACGCAGTATTTT
NA	TRBJ2-1	TRBV2	TRBD2	CARGGLAETNEQFF	TGTGCCAGGGGGGGACTAGCGGAGACCAATGAGCAGTTCTTC
NA	TRBJ1-6	TRBV4-1	NA	CASSQVLSSYNSPLHF	TGCGCCAGCAGCCAAGTTCTGAGCTCCTATAATTCACCCCTCCACTTT
NA	TRBJ2-1	TRBV11-2	NA	CASSFRTADNEQFF	TGTGCCAGCAGCTTTCGGACTGCTGACAATGAGCAGTTCTTC
NA	TRBJ1-1	TRBV18	TRBD1	CASSPVLGTENTEAFF	TGTGCCAGCTCCCCCGTCCTCGGGACAGAAAACACTGAAGCTTTCTTT
NA	TRBJ2-5	TRBV19	TRBD2	CASSRDSGTSVWETQYF	TGTGCCAGTAGTAGAGATTCCGGGACTAGCGTTTGGGAGACCCAGTACTTC
NA	TRBJ2-5	TRBV11-1	NA	CASSATRTAKETQYF	TGTGCCAGCAGCGCCACCCGGACAGCTAAAGAGACCCAGTACTTC
NA	TRBJ1-1	TRBV27	NA	CASSLTTGILARNTEAFF	TGTGCCAGCAGTTTAACAACAGGGATTTTGGCCCGAAACACTGAAGCTTTCTTT
NA	TRBJ2-5	TRBV6-5	NA	CASRSPGGETQYF	TGTGCCAGCAGATCCCCGGGGGGCGAGACCCAGTACTTC
NA	TRBJ2-7	TRBV4-1	NA	CASSQVGDSYYEQYF	TGCGCCAGCAGCCAAGTAGGCGACTCTTACTACGAGCAGTACTTC
NA	TRBJ2-5	TRBV4-2	NA	CASSQDHREETQYF	TGTGCCAGCAGCCAAGATCACAGGGAAGAGACCCAGTACTTC
NA	TRBJ2-7	TRBV4-1	TRBD1	CASSQDGTGFYEQYF	TGCGCCAGCAGCCAAGACGGGACAGGGTTCTACGAGCAGTACTTC
NA	TRBJ2-7	TRBV6-1	NA	CASSGTETHEQYF	TGTGCCAGCAGTGGGACAGAAACCCACGAGCAGTACTTC
NA	TRBJ1-2	TRBV4-1	TRBD1	CASSQYATGATYGYTF	TGCGCCAGCAGCCAATACGCTACAGGGGCGACTTATGGCTACACCTTC
few	TRBJ2-1	TRBV7-2	TRBD2	CASSFSTGGYNEQFF	TGTGCCAGCAGCTTTTCGACGGGGGGCTACAATGAGCAGTTCTTC
few	TRBJ2-5	TRBV2	NA	CASSRDSAETQYF	TGTGCCAGCAGTAGGGACTCGGCGGAGACCCAGTACTTC
NA	TRBJ2-7	TRBV2	TRBD1	CASSKKDRGFLSEQYF	TGTGCCAGCAGTAAAAAGGACAGGGGCTTTTTAAGCGAGCAGTACTTC
NA	TRBJ2-3	TRBV7-3	NA	CASSLSSDTQYF	TGTGCCAGCAGCTTATCATCAGATACGCAGTATTTT
NA	TRBJ2-1	TRBV6-1	NA	CASSEWAGFNEQFF	TGTGCCAGCAGTGAATGGGCAGGGTTCAATGAGCAGTTCTTC
NA	TRBJ1-5	TRBV9	NA	CASSVEGVLNQPQHF	TGTGCCAGCAGCGTAGAGGGGGTGCTCAATCAGCCCCAGCATTTT
NA	TRBJ2-1	TRBV19	TRBD2	CASSIAPQAGGLNEQFF	TGTGCCAGTAGTATAGCCCCCCAAGCGGGGGGGCTCAATGAGCAGTTCTTC
NA	TRBJ1-2	TRBV7-9	NA	CASSLADWNYGYTF	TGTGCCAGCAGCTTAGCGGACTGGAACTATGGCTACACCTTC
NA	TRBJ1-5	TRBV5-6	NA	CASSLGEANQPQHF	TGTGCCAGCAGCTTGGGGGAGGCGAATCAGCCCCAGCATTTT
NA	TRBJ1-5	TRBV6-1	NA	CASSESGFGNQPQHF	TGTGCCAGCAGTGAATCAGGGTTTGGCAATCAGCCCCAGCATTTT
NA	TRBJ2-1	TRBV13	TRBD2	CASSSGLAGGYNEQFF	TGTGCCAGCAGCTCGGGACTAGCGGGGGGATACAATGAGCAGTTCTTC